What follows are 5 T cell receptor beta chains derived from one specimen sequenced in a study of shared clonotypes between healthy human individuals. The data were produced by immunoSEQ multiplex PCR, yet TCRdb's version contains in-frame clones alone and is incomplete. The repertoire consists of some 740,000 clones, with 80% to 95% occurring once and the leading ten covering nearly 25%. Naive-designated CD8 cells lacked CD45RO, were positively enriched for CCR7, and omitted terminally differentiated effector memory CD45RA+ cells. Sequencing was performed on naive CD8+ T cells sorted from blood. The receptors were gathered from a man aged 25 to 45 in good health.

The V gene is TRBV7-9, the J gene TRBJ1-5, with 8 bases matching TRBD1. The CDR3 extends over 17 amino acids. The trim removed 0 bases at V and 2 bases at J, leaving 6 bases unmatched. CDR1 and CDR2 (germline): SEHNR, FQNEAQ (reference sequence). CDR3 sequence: CASSLAVTGEGNQPQHF. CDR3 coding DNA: TGTGCCAGCAGCTTAGCGGTGACAGGGGAGGGCAATCAGCCCCAGCATTTT.

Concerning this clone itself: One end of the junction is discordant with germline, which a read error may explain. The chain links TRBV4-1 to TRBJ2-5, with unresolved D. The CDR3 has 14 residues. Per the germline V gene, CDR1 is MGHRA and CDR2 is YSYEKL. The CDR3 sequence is CASRQDILSETQYF. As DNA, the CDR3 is TGCGCCAGCAGACAAGATATCCTCTCGGAGACCCAGTACTTC.

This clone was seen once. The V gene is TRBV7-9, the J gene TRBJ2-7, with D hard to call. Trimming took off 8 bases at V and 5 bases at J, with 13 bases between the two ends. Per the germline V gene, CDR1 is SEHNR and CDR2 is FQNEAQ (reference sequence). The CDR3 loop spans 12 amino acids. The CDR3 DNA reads TGTGCCAGCGGCAGCAAAGTAAACGAGCAGTACTTC. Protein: CASGSKVNEQYF.

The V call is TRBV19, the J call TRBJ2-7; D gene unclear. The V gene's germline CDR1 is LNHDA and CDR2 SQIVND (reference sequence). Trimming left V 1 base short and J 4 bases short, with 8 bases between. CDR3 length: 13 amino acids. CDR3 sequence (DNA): TGTGCCAGTAGTATAGTGGGAAGGTACGAGCAGTACTTC. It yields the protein CASSIVGRYEQYF. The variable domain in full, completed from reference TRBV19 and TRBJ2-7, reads DGGITQSPKYLFRKEGQNVTLSCEQNLNHDAMYWYRQDPGQGLRLIYYSQIVNDFQKGDIAEGYSVSREKKESFPLTVTSAQKNPTAFYLCASSIVGRYEQYFGPGTRLTVT.

CDR3 coding DNA: TGTGCCAGCAGCCCAGAACTCACATACGAGCAGTACTTC. It yields the protein CASSPELTYEQYF. The chain has TRBV7-9 and TRBJ2-7, with D hard to call. Per the germline V gene, CDR1 is SEHNR and CDR2 is FQNEAQ (reference sequence). Deletions cut 5 bases from V and 4 bases from J, with 12 bases between. The CDR3 runs 13 residues.